Shown below are 12 T cell receptor beta chains from a single sample sequenced in a study of tissue T cells after allogeneic stem cell transplantation. The protocol was immunoSEQ multiplex PCR, while the TCRdb copy is restricted to in-frame clones and leaves out a portion. The sample includes some 9,300 clones, roughly 34% of them seen just once. Time point meaning: mouse harvest day 14 after allogeneic transplant. Tail vein injection delivered 10^7 T-cell-depleted bone marrow cells and 10^6 splenic CD5+ T cells. The sequenced material came from skin. These receptors all stem from a female BALB/c mouse given C57BL/6 T cells with graft-versus-host disease after an allogeneic hematopoietic cell transplant.

By share, this clone counts as medium-sized. The germline and genes are mouse ones. The observed sequence ends 1 residue before the CDR3 terminus, with the missing tail filled in from the germline J gene. V and J are TRBV31 and TRBJ2-7; 11 nucleotides agree with TRBD2. This CDR3 comprises 15 residues. Trimming took 1 base from V and 5 from J; bases not matched to a gene: 7. Germline CDR1 reads GKSSPN; CDR2 reads SITVG. The CDR3 DNA, read in part, is TGTGCCTGGAGTCAAGGACTGGGGGGAGGGGATGAACAGTAC. Its protein is CAWSQGLGGGDEQY. The whole CDR3 reads CAWSQGLGGGDEQYF. Using reference TRBV31 and TRBJ2-7 for the parts outside the CDR3, the full variable domain is AQTIHQWPVAEIKAVGSPLSLGCTIKGKSSPNLYWYWQATGGTLQQLFYSITVGQVESVVQLNLSASRPKDDQFILSTEKLLLSHSGFYLCAWSQGLGGGDEQYFGPGTRLTVL.

This clone is medium-sized (0.01 to 0.1%) within its sample. Germline and genes here are mouse. The observed sequence ends 1 residue before the CDR3 terminus, with the missing tail filled in from the germline J gene. The chain carries TRBV26 and TRBJ1-4; the D is unclear. Trimming took 3 bases from V and 3 from J, leaving 5 bases between them. The CDR3 covers 13 residues. Germline-derived CDR1 and CDR2 are KGHPV and FQNQEV (reference sequence). Partial CDR3 DNA: TGTGCCAGCAGTCTCTCAGCCAACGAAAGATTATTT. Its translation is CASSLSANERLF. The whole CDR3 sequence reads CASSLSANERLFF. Full variable domain (rest looked up from reference TRBV26 and TRBJ1-4): NSKVIQTPRYLVKGQGQKAKMRCIPEKGHPVVFWYQQNKNNEFKFLINFQNQEVLQQIDMTEKRFSAECPSNSPCSLEIQSSEAGDSALYLCASSLSANERLFFGHGTKLSVL.

This clone was seen only once. Gene and germline names: mouse. The missing CDR3 end, 1 residue past where the read stops, is filled in from the germline J gene. The gene calls are TRBV13-3 and TRBJ2-4; 11 bases align to TRBD1. J gave up 0 bases and V 5 bases, and 5 bases lay outside the gene matches. The CDR3 runs to 16 residues. Germline CDR1 reads NNHDY; CDR2 reads SYVADS. The chain's CDR3 is CASSPGTGGSQNTLYF. Incomplete CDR3 DNA: TGTGCCAGCAGCCCCGGGACAGGGGGGAGTCAAAACACCTTGTAC.

This clone was seen a few times. The listed genes are named as in mouse. Read data end 1 residue before the CDR3 end; the end is taken from the germline J gene. The chain combines TRBV5 with TRBJ2-7; D is undetermined. Trimming removed 4 bases at V and 0 bases at J, with 7 bases between. Germline V gene data show CDR1 as LGHNA and CDR2 as YNLKQL (reference sequence). CDR3 length: 13 residues. The CDR3 DNA, read in part, is TGTGCCAGCAGCCGGAGGAGCTCCTATGAACAGTAC. As protein: CASSRRSSYEQY. The complete CDR3 reads CASSRRSSYEQYF.

This clone has a handful of counts. The genes and germline here are from mouse. Sequencing ends 1 residue short of the CDR3 end; the germline J gene provides the rest. This chain joins TRBV26 and TRBJ1-1; 7 bases match TRBD1. Per the germline V gene, CDR1 is KGHPV and CDR2 is FQNQEV (reference sequence). The CDR3 length is 14 residues. V was pared by 5 bases and J by 0 bases, with 3 bases of the junction left unmatched. CDR3 amino acids: CASSSGTANTEVFF. The sequenced part of the CDR3 DNA is TGTGCCAGCAGTTCCGGGACAGCAAACACAGAAGTCTTC.

This clone was counted only a few times. The gene names given are mouse names. The read terminates 1 residue ahead of where the CDR3 ends, so the germline J gene completes it. J is TRBJ1-3 and V is TRBV26; D may be TRBD1 (6 bases). CDR1 KGHPV and CDR2 FQNQEV come from the germline V gene (reference sequence). The CDR3 is 14 residues long. The V end was cut by 4 bases, the J end by 0 bases, with 7 bases between. The sequenced part of the CDR3 DNA is TGTGCCAGCAGTCCGACAGGTTCTGGAAATACGCTCTAT. It is translated as CASSPTGSGNTLY. The complete CDR3 reads CASSPTGSGNTLYF.

Concerning this clone: Genes and germline come from the mouse. The read is 1 residue too short to cover the CDR3 end, so that end is filled in from the germline J gene. This chain joins TRBV5 and TRBJ1-5, with D perhaps matching TRBD1 (6 bases). There are 14 residues in the CDR3. Germline values: CDR1 LGHNA, CDR2 YNLKQL (reference sequence). Trimming stripped 3 bases from V and 1 base from J, with 7 bases between. The CDR3 region is CASSHQGNNQAPLF. The sequenced part of the CDR3 DNA is TGTGCCAGCAGCCATCAGGGGAACAACCAGGCTCCGCTT.

By share, this clone ranks as medium-sized. All gene names here are mouse names. The DNA ends 1 residue before the CDR3 does, and the rest of the CDR3 is filled in from the germline J gene. The gene calls are TRBV26 and TRBJ2-7; 8 bases line up with TRBD1. Germline lookup yields CDR1 KGHPV and CDR2 FQNQEV (reference sequence). The junction had 0 bases not matched to a gene; V was cut back by 4 bases and J by 4 bases. This CDR3 spans 12 amino acids. CDR3: CASSRQGYEQYF. The sequenced part of the CDR3 DNA is TGTGCCAGCAGTCGACAGGGGTATGAACAGTAC.

This clone is medium-sized (0.01 to 0.1%) in the sample. The gene names here belong to mouse. The read halts 1 residue ahead of the CDR3 end, with the missing end drawn from the germline J gene. This sequence joins TRBV26 and TRBJ2-3; possibly TRBD1 for D (6 bases). Germline V gene data show CDR1 as KGHPV and CDR2 as FQNQEV (reference sequence). V lost 7 bases and J lost 5, with 10 bases in between. The CDR3 is 12 residues long. CDR3 DNA (partial): TGTGCCAGCACCCCGGGACAAGAAACGCTGTAT. Residues: CASTPGQETLY. The whole CDR3 protein reads CASTPGQETLYF.

In its sample, this clone ranks as medium-sized (0.01 to 0.1%). Germline and genes here are mouse. Incomplete CDR3 DNA: TGTAGTACTACAAATAACAACCAGGCTCCGCTT. Its protein product is CSTTNNNQAPL. Given in full, the CDR3 is CSTTNNNQAPLF. The chain carries TRBV30 and TRBJ1-5; D call uncertain. The DNA ends 1 residue before the CDR3 does, and the rest of the CDR3 is filled in from the germline J gene. Trimming removed 8 bases at V and 0 bases at J, with 8 bases between. Germline CDR1 and CDR2: SQVVS and ANEGSEA. The CDR3 runs to 12 residues.

As regards this clone: Genes and germline come from the mouse. Read coverage stops 1 residue before the CDR3 terminus; the germline J gene supplies the remainder. The chain carries TRBV3 and TRBJ2-4; TRBD2 matches at 10 bases. J lost 0 bases, V lost 5 bases, and 2 bases had no gene match. The CDR3 runs to 15 residues. Germline assignment: CDR1 SNHLY and CDR2 FYNGKV (reference sequence). CDR3 residues: CASSRTGGSQNTLYF. CDR3 DNA, as far as it was read: TGTGCCAGCAGCCGGACTGGGGGTAGTCAAAACACCTTGTAC.

Remarks on this clone: Gene names and germline match the mouse. The CDR3 extends 1 residue past the end of the read, so its final part is completed from the germline J gene. This chain connects TRBV26 to TRBJ1-6, with D possibly matching TRBD1 (5 bases). TRBJ1-6 has ORF status, its function being uncertain. The CDR3 length is 13 residues. Germline CDR1 and CDR2: KGHPV and FQNQEV (reference sequence). Deletions cut 4 bases from V and 5 bases from J, with 6 bases between. The CDR3 sequence: CASSQTDNSPLYF. The CDR3 bases that were read are TGTGCCAGCAGTCAGACAGATAATTCGCCCCTCTAC.